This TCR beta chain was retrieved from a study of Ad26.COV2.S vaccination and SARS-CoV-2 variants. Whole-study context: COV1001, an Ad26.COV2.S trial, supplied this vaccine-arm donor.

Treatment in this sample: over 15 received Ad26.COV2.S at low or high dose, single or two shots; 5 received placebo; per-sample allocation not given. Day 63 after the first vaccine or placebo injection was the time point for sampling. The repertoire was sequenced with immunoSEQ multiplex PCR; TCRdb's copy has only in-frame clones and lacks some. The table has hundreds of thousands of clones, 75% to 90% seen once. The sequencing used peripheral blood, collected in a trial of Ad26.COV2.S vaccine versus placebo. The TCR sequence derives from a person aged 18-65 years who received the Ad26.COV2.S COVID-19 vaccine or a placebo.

CDR3 in amino acids: CASSVGTYTGELFF. The CDR3 nucleotides read TGTGCCAGCAGCGTCGGGACATACACCGGGGAGCTGTTTTTT. The chain has TRBV27 and TRBJ2-2, with a weak D call TRBD1 (6 bases). Trimming removed 6 bases from V and 3 bases from J, with 11 bases in between. The CDR3 is made up of 14 amino acids. Germline V gene data show CDR1 as MNHEY and CDR2 as SMNVEV (reference sequence).